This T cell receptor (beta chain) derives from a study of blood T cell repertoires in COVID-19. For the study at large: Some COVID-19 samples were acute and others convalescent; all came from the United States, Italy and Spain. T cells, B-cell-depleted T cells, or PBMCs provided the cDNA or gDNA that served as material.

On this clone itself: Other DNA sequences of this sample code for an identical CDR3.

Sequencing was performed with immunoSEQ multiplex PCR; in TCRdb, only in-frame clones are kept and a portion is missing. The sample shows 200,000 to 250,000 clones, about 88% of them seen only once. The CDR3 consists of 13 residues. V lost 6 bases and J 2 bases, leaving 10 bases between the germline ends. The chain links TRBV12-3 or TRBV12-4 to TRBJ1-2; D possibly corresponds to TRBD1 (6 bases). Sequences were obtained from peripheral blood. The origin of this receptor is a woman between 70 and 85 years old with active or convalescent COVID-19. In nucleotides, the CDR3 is TGTGCCAGCAGCTCGGACAGAAACTATGGCTACACCTTC. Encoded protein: CASSSDRNYGYTF.